The 7 T cell receptor beta chains below all came from one sample that was sequenced in a study of T cell repertoires in cytomegalovirus infection (dated by TCRdb to 2018 to 2020). These reads were obtained on an Illumina HiSeq 1500. TCRdb took the public reads, trimmed them with fastp at Q25, ran MiXCR for clone calling and kept in-frame beta chains. CDR3 protein sequences are deduplicated, and each keeps its most common genes and DNA. The sample table records around 170,000 distinct CDR3 sequences; about a sixth of these occur just once. The ten top clones hold about 19% of the sample. Sequencing used CD8+ T cells from PBMCs. All receptors come from a human donor in good health (CMV status not recorded). Some clones in this sample may be carry-over from other donors' samples.

This chain's CDR3 is CASSSARDQFF. DNA of the CDR3: TGTGCCAGCAGCTCAGCCAGGGACCAGTTCTTC. V is TRBV7-9 and J is TRBJ2-1; D assignment may be TRBD1 or TRBD2 (5 bases each). CDR1 SEHNR and CDR2 FQNEAQ come from the germline V gene (reference sequence). V was clipped by 4 bases and J by 13 bases, with 11 bases between them. CDR3 size: 11 residues.

J is TRBJ2-3 and V is TRBV28, with a tentative D call TRBD1 (6 bases). In germline, CDR1 is MDHEN, CDR2 SYDVKM. Trimming shortened V by 6 bases and J by 5 bases, and 15 bases separated the two germline ends. The CDR3 covers 14 residues. CDR3 bases: TGTGCCAGCAGACCGGCACCCAGGGGAGATACGCAGTATTTT. Its translation: CASRPAPRGDTQYF.

This clonotype has just a few counts. The chain couples TRBV6-2 or TRBV6-3 to TRBJ1-2; 8 bases are a match to TRBD1. The junction had 6 bases not matched to a gene; V was cut back by 11 bases and J by 4 bases. This CDR3 has 12 residues. Germline V gene sequence: CDR1 MNHEY, CDR2 SVGEGT. CDR3 region: CAGRDRLYGYTF. CDR3 coding DNA: TGTGCCGGCCGGGACAGGCTCTATGGCTACACCTTC.

This clonotype was seen only a few times. The chain recombines TRBV5-4 with TRBJ1-1; a possible D gene is TRBD1 (6 bases). The CDR3 covers 14 residues. Per germline, CDR1 SGHNT and CDR2 YYREEE (reference sequence). Between the trimmed V and J ends, which lost 0 bases and 4 bases, there was a span of 10 bases. The CDR3 DNA reads as TGTGCCAGCAGCTTGGAAGGGGGTACCACTGAAGCTTTCTTT. It specifies CASSLEGGTTEAFF.

The J gene is TRBJ2-2, the V gene TRBV6-1; D is uncertain. CDR1 is MNHNS and CDR2 is SASEGT in the germline V gene. Trimming took off 5 bases at V and 0 bases at J, with 10 bases between the two ends. The CDR3 runs to 15 residues. For the CDR3, the DNA is TGTGCCAGCAGTTGGGTGGAACCGAACACCGGGGAGCTGTTTTTT. It specifies CASSWVEPNTGELFF.

This clonotype has a handful of counts. This chain joins TRBV20-1 and TRBJ2-7; TRBD2 aligns across 7 bases. The junction had 13 bases not matched to a gene; V was cut back by 5 bases and J by 6 bases. This CDR3 is built from 14 residues. Germline loops: CDR1 DFQATT, CDR2 SNEGSKA (reference sequence). The CDR3 DNA is TGCAGTGCTCTAATAGGGAGGGCCCCCGTCGAGCAGTACTTC. As protein: CSALIGRAPVEQYF.

This clonotype was found a few times. The V and J genes are TRBV2 and TRBJ2-1; maybe TRBD1 (5 bases). The CDR3 has 12 amino acids. Between the trimmed V and J ends, which lost 10 bases and 4 bases, there was a span of 11 bases. Germline assignment: CDR1 SNHLY and CDR2 FYNNEI. CDR3 sequence (DNA): TGTGCCAAGTCAGGGCTGTACAATGAGCAGTTCTTC. Encoded protein: CAKSGLYNEQFF. Drawing the rest from reference TRBV2 and TRBJ2-1, the complete variable domain is EPEVTQTPSHQVTQMGQEVILRCVPISNHLYFYWYRQILGQKVEFLVSFYNNEISEKSEIFDDQFSVERPDGSNFTLKIRSTKLEDSAMYFCAKSGLYNEQFFGPGTRLTVL.